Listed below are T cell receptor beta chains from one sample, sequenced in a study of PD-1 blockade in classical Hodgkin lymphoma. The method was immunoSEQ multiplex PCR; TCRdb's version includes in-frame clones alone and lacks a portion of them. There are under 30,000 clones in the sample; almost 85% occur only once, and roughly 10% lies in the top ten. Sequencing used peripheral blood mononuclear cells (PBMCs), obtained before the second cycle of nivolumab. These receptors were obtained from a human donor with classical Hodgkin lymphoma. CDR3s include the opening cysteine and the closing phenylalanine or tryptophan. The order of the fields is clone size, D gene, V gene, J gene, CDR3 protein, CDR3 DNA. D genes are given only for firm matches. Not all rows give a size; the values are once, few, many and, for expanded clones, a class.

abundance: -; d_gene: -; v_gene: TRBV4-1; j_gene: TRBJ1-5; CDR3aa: CASSQRLYSNQPQHF; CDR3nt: TGCGCCAGCAGCCAACGCCTTTATAGCAATCAGCCCCAGCATTTT
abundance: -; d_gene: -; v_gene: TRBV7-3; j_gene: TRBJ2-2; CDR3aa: CASSATITGELFF; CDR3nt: TGTGCCAGCAGCGCAACGATTACCGGGGAGCTGTTTTTT
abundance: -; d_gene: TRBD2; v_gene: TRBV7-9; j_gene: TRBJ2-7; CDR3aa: CASSFLGGRTSVYEQYF; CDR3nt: TGTGCCAGCAGCTTTTTGGGGGGAAGGACTAGCGTCTACGAGCAGTACTTC
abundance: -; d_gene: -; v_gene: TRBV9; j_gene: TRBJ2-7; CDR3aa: CASSVLPEDTYEQYF; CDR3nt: TGTGCCAGCAGCGTACTCCCAGAAGACACCTACGAGCAGTACTTC
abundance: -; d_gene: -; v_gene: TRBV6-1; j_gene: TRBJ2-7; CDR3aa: CASSEAEGQPYEQYF; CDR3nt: TGTGCCAGCAGTGAAGCGGAGGGACAGCCCTACGAGCAGTACTTC
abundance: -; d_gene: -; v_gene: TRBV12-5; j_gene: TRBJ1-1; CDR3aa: CASGQMTTEAFF; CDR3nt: TGTGCTAGTGGCCAGATGACTACTGAAGCTTTCTTT
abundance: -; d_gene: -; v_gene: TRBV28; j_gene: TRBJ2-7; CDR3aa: CASRVSYEQYF; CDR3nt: TGTGCCAGCAGGGTGTCTTACGAGCAGTACTTC
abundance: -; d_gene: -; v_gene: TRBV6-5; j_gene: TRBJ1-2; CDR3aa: CASSPRTDYGYTF; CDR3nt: TGTGCCAGCAGTCCAAGGACGGACTATGGCTACACCTTC
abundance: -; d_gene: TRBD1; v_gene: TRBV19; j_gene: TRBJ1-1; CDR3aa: CASTPDREENTEAFF; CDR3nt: TGTGCCAGTACCCCGGACAGGGAAGAGAACACTGAAGCTTTCTTT
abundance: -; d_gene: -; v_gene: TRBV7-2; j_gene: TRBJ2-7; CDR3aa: CASSVITSYEQYF; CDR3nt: TGTGCCAGCAGCGTTATAACCTCCTACGAGCAGTACTTC
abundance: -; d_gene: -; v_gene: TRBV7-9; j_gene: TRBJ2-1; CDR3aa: CASSLKQSSYNEQFF; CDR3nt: TGTGCCAGCAGCTTAAAACAGAGCTCCTACAATGAGCAGTTCTTC
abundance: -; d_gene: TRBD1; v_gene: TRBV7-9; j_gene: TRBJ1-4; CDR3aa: CASSPQGGVEKLFF; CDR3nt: TGTGCCAGCAGCCCCCAGGGGGGAGTTGAAAAACTGTTTTTT
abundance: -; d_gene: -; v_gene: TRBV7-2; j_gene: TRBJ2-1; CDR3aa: CASSQFGGAVYEQFF; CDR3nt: TGTGCCAGCAGCCAGTTCGGGGGCGCAGTTTATGAGCAGTTCTTC
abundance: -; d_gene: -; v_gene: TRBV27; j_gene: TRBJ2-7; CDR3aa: CASSHGTSYEQYF; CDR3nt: TGTGCCAGCAGTCACGGGACTTCCTACGAGCAGTACTTC
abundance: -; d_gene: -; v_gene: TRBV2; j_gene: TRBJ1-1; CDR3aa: CASRREQGGTEAFF; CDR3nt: TGTGCCAGCAGGCGAGAACAGGGAGGTACTGAAGCTTTCTTT
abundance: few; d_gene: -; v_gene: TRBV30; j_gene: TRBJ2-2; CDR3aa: CAWGAGNTGELFF; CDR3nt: TGTGCCTGGGGAGCAGGGAATACCGGGGAGCTGTTTTTT
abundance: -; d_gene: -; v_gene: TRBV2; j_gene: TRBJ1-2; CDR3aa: CASRADGPYGYTF; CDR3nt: TGTGCCAGCAGAGCCGACGGTCCCTATGGCTACACCTTC
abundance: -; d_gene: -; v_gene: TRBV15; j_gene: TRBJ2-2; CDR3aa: CATSREKNTGELFF; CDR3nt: TGTGCCACCAGCAGAGAAAAGAACACCGGGGAGCTGTTTTTT
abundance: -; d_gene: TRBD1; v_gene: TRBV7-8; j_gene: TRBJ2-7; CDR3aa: CASRIVGTGFYEQYF; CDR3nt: TGTGCCAGCAGGATAGTGGGGACAGGGTTCTACGAGCAGTACTTC
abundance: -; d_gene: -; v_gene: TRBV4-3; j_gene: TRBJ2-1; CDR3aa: CASSQDNLQSSYNEQFF; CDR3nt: TGCGCCAGCAGCCAAGATAATCTGCAGAGCTCCTACAATGAGCAGTTCTTC
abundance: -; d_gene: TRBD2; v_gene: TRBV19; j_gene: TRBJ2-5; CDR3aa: CASSARGGETQYF; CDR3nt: TGTGCCAGTAGTGCTCGGGGGGGAGAGACCCAGTACTTC
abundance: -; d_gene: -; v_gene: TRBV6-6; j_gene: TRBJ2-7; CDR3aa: CASSYYSSYEQYF; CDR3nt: TGTGCCAGCAGTTACTACAGCTCCTACGAGCAGTACTTC
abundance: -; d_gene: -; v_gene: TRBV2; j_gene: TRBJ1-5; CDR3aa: CASSQRPSGMGTPQHF; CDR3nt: TGTGCCAGCAGTCAACGTCCGAGTGGGATGGGAACGCCCCAGCATTTT
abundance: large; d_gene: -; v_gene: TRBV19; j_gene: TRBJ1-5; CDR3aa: CASSMGIQPQHF; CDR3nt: TGTGCCAGTAGTATGGGTATTCAGCCCCAGCATTTT
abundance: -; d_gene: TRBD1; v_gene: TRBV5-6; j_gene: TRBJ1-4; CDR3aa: CASSPIPGQGDEKLFF; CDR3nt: TGTGCCAGCAGCCCAATCCCGGGACAGGGGGATGAAAAACTGTTTTTT
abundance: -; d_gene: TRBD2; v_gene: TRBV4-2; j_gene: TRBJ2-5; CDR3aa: CASSQLAGRETQYF; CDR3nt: TGTGCCAGCAGCCAGCTAGCGGGGCGGGAGACCCAGTACTTC
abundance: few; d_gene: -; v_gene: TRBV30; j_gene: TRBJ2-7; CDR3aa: CAWTAGPGTYEQYF; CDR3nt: TGTGCCTGGACAGCCGGACCGGGAACCTACGAGCAGTACTTC
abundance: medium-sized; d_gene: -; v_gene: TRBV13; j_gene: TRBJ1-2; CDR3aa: CASSADPGEGANYGYTF; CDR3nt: TGTGCCAGCAGCGCCGACCCTGGGGAGGGTGCTAACTATGGCTACACCTTC
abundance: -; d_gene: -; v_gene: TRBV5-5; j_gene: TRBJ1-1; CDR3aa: CASSLVWGDTEAFF; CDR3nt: TGTGCCAGCAGCTTGGTATGGGGGGACACTGAAGCTTTCTTT
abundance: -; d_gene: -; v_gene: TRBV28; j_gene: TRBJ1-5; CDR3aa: CASSLPRGPQHF; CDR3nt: TGTGCCAGCAGTCTACCCAGGGGGCCCCAGCATTTT
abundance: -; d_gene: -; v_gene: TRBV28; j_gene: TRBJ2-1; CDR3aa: CASIRGRAYNEQFF; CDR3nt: TGTGCCAGCATTAGGGGTAGGGCCTACAATGAGCAGTTCTTC
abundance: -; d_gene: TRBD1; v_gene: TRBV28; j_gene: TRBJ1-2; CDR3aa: CASRLDSGTGGHGYTF; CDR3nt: TGTGCCAGCCGACTTGACTCCGGGACAGGGGGCCATGGCTACACCTTC
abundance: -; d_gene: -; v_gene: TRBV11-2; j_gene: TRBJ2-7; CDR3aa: CASSLGQGRSYEQYF; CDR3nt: TGTGCCAGCAGCTTGGGTCAGGGGCGTTCCTACGAGCAGTACTTC
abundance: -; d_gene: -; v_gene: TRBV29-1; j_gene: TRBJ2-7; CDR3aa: CSVWKRSEQYF; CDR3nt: TGCAGCGTATGGAAGAGGAGCGAGCAGTACTTC
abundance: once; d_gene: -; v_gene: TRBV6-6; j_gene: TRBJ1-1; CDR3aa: CASSLRHPRLITEAFF; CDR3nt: TGTGCCAGCAGCTTACGACATCCTCGGCTTATCACTGAAGCTTTCTTT
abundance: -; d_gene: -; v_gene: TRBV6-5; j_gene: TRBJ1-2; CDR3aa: CATQGGSGYTF; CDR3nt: TGTGCCACTCAAGGGGGGTCTGGCTACACCTTC
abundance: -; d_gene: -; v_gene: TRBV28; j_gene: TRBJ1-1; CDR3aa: CASSLIGRGTLKGAFF; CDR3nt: TGTGCCAGCAGTTTAATCGGCCGGGGGACACTTAAAGGGGCTTTCTTT